A selection of T cell receptor beta chains follows, all from one sample in a study of metastatic and nonmetastatic thyroid tumors. TCRdb re-called the PCR reads through MiXCR. The data contain 20,000 to 25,000 clones, about 20% of them singletons. The sequenced sample was blood. Every receptor here comes from a female donor with papillary thyroid cancer or a benign thyroid nodule (not recorded which). Some clones in this sample may be carry-over from other donors' samples. The CDR3 runs from the conserved cysteine through the conserved F or W.

J gene | V gene | CDR3 protein
TRBJ1-2 | TRBV7-2 | CASSAEPGSGSNYGYTF
TRBJ2-5 | TRBV5-5 | CASSKIAGVGETQYF
TRBJ2-1 | TRBV11-1 | CASSSTSLRSYNEQFF
TRBJ2-1 | TRBV6-2/TRBV6-3 | CASNLLASNEQFF
TRBJ1-1 | TRBV30 | CAWSSWGDRKNTEAFF
TRBJ2-7 | TRBV2 | CAGNNLGGGHEQYF
TRBJ2-7 | TRBV24-1 | CATSDLNRQGSFLSYEQYF
TRBJ2-7 | TRBV6-1 | CASSEFRLLPYEQYF
TRBJ2-1 | TRBV27 | CASGATMGDYNEQFF
TRBJ1-1 | TRBV11-2 | CASSLINTEAFF
TRBJ2-7 | TRBV20-1 | CSAFAGGPGEQYF
TRBJ2-7 | TRBV6-2/TRBV6-3 | CASTYDATYEQYF
TRBJ2-3 | TRBV5-6 | CASSLGDRDTQYF
TRBJ1-4 | TRBV20-1 | CSAPFEKLFF
TRBJ1-1 | TRBV12-3/TRBV12-4 | CASSLWGNTEAFF
TRBJ1-2 | TRBV20-1 | CSARVAISYRYTF
TRBJ2-1 | TRBV20-1 | CSAPFLSGRAQEQFF
TRBJ2-1 | TRBV3-1 | CASSQVLAGQEQFF
TRBJ1-4 | TRBV28 | CASSPDRLGEKLFF
TRBJ2-3 | TRBV4-2 | CASRLDHENAPDTQYF
TRBJ2-1 | TRBV19 | CASSLSSGRAYNEQFF
TRBJ2-7 | TRBV6-1 | CASSEDSAGEQYF
TRBJ2-6 | TRBV11-1 | CASSSTGYSGANVLTF
TRBJ1-2 | TRBV5-5 | CASSLTGGSDGYTF
TRBJ1-6 | TRBV9 | CASTDGRTCVESPLHF
TRBJ2-7 | TRBV5-1 | CASSTAGTAYEQYF
TRBJ2-7 | TRBV6-1 | CASSRQWSIYEQYF
TRBJ2-1 | TRBV6-1 | CASSEHRESYEQFF
TRBJ1-2 | TRBV2 | CAIIEGNSIYGYTF
TRBJ1-1 | TRBV4-1 | CASSQYTRALNTEAFF
TRBJ1-2 | TRBV7-6 | CASSPGLYGYTF
TRBJ1-2 | TRBV27 | CASKPPGLFYGYTF
TRBJ2-1 | TRBV15 | CATSRVADSYNEQFF
TRBJ2-1 | TRBV6-2/TRBV6-3 | CASSRLSSYNERFF
TRBJ2-1 | TRBV27 | CASSLSLNNEQFF
TRBJ2-7 | TRBV30 | CACRSRGRVYEQYF
TRBJ1-5 | TRBV6-2/TRBV6-3 | CASSVTTYQPQHF